This T cell receptor beta chain was observed in a study of cytomegalovirus exposure and HLA in healthy donors (dated by TCRdb to 2015 to 2018). Background for the entire study: In an earlier analysis of 587 of the donors, approximately 260 Gb of sequence data and some 100 million unique TCR beta sequences from about 179 million T cells were reported. An early release covering more than 500 HLA-typed donors comprised approximately 300 gigabases of sequencing data and around 80 million unique TCR sequences. Of the approximately 400 genotyped donors, approximately 80% were placed in the genetic ancestry cluster associated with self-reported Caucasian donors. The aim of the study was to test whether cataloging public T cell receptors could identify signatures of past pathogen exposure. The T cell repertoires of around 730 subjects were profiled by immunosequencing and related to cytomegalovirus serostatus. Along with the roughly 700-subject first cohort, a separate validation cohort of over a hundred different subjects was used. The study combined high-throughput TCR immunosequencing, statistical association of individual TCRs with disease status, and machine learning to predict cytomegalovirus infection status. In a later analysis, previously published TCR beta repertoires from 600 to 850 donors were re-analyzed and high-resolution HLA genotyping was added so that TCR occurrence patterns could be studied. The later analysis used no new phenotypic data to find candidate immune exposures, relying instead on TCR beta sequences and their occurrence across donors. In an earlier analysis of 587 of the donors, high-throughput TCR beta sequencing was used to judge whether each TCR beta V gene segment behaved as functional or pseudogenic. Alongside the repertoire data, information on donor age, sex, ethnicity and CMV serostatus was compiled. A later genetic analysis took genome-wide SNP genotypes for about 55% of the roughly 670 donors and used that subset as a discovery cohort. All discovery cohort repertoires had been generated using a single sequencing platform. Class I and class II HLA loci were covered by the typing at four-digit resolution. The number of typed donors differed by locus: roughly 629-630 for A, B, C, DRB1 and DQB1; some 500 for DQA1; fewer than 610 for DPA1; and 400 to 480 for DPB1. Because of strong linkage in the cohort, roughly five DR-DQ haplotypes were treated as single units for association and clustering. Among a few hundred genotyped donors of the cohort, an average of around 240,000 unique TCR beta nucleotide sequences were sequenced per donor, about a sixth of them non-productive.

In total, approximately 610 healthy bone marrow donors made up the cohort. At the time of sampling, every cohort member was nominally healthy, though immune exposures that went unrecorded were likely present. The donor was CMV seronegative and belonged to the group of 352 seronegative cohort members. A peripheral blood sample was collected from each donor, and TCR beta sequencing was performed on peripheral blood mononuclear cells. The Qiagen DNeasy Blood Extraction Kit was used to extract genomic DNA from the blood cell samples. Library creation used the immunoSEQ multiplex PCR assay. For the multiplex PCR, a mixture combining 60 forward primers for TCR Vbeta segments and 13 reverse primers for TCR Jbeta segments was used. Amplification of the CDR3 region of rearranged TCR beta genes was performed with a multiplex PCR assay on genomic DNA. The amplified TCR beta libraries were sequenced on the Illumina HiSeq System as 87-base-pair reads. The study's own analysis went as follows. A later analysis tallied 80 million to 95 million unique TCR beta chains across the approximately 670 repertoires, and roughly 11 million of those chains were shared by two or more donors. Raw reads were error-corrected and collapsed into unique sequences with a nearest-neighbor algorithm that merged closely related sequences to remove PCR and sequencing errors. Alignment of CDR3 sequences to IMGT reference sequences was used to assign V, D and J gene segments. For a sequence to be retained, a match of at least six nucleotides to both a V gene segment and a J gene segment was required. A rearrangement counted as productive if the CDR3 had no stop codons and remained in frame with V and J, and every other rearrangement counted as non-productive. CDR3 was defined by IMGT convention, running from the second conserved V-encoded cysteine to the conserved J-encoded phenylalanine. The earlier analysis of 587 of the donors excluded sequences that lacked an unambiguous match to a single V gene segment. In an earlier analysis of 500 to 750 of the donors, V segments were called functional above 56.7% productive rearrangements and were called segregating when the between-donor standard deviation exceeded 5%. A statistical classification framework was developed to diagnose cytomegalovirus status using the catalog of TCR beta chain sequences. A later analysis assigned V and J genes by comparing TCR nucleotide sequences with IMGT/GENE-DB human TR gene sequences. Using the TCRdist pipeline, a later analysis assigned CDR3 sequences along with most-parsimonious VDJ recombination scenarios. In a later analysis, each TCR beta chain was defined by its CDR3 amino acid sequence together with its V-gene family, and reads without a unique V-gene family were excluded. In a later analysis, 450 to 600 highly shared, low-generation-probability nucleotide sequences were removed to address suspected cross-contamination and a sequencing artifact. In a later analysis, a clonal expansion index for each public chain was calculated from normalized within-repertoire ranks of inferred template counts. A later analysis computed generation probabilities with a VDJ recombination model fitted to out-of-frame rearrangements, and checked the results against IGoR. In a later analysis, TCR-TCR, TCR-HLA and TCR-CMV co-occurrence was scored with hypergeometric tests, and a repertoire-size bias correction was applied to TCR pairs. False discovery rates were estimated in a later analysis by permuting HLA or CMV assignments 20 times. In a later analysis, co-occurring TCRs were grouped with DBSCAN, and TCRdist sequence similarity was added when clustering was performed within HLA-allele-positive subsets. Repertoires with fewer than 30,000 or more than 120,000 public chains, plus five repertoires with anomalous nucleotide sharing, were excluded from co-occurrence clustering. Entries here come from immuneACCESS through TCRdb and include only in-frame sequences with V and J called. Some clones fail to appear in such tables; in the studies checked, an unresolved V gene covers under half of the shortfall, and the cause of the remainder is unknown. V and J calls and clone size follow that table, whereas D and trimming were derived from the DNA. A total of around 150,000 clones appear in this sample, less than 85% of them only once. The ten largest account for approximately 1.8% of the sample.

V is reduced by 5 bases and J by 7 bases, leaving a spacing of 17 bases between them. According to the germline V gene, CDR1 reads SGHTA and CDR2 reads FQGNSA. Measured from the cysteine to the phenylalanine, the CDR3 is 14 residues long. The sequence is cut down to CDR3 DNA, 42 bases in frame from base 1. Beyond this particular receptor, the publication reports: In vitro tests confirmed that a few of the cytomegalovirus-associated TCR beta chains recognize cytomegalovirus antigens. The presence/absence analyses assumed that sequencing depth was roughly uniform across donors, and that assumption may not be true. The study gave a list of roughly 150 TCR beta chains associated with cytomegalovirus. In a later analysis, most CMV-associated TCR beta chains were found to appear HLA-restricted, with HLA associations seemingly driven largely by CMV exposure. The earlier analysis of approximately 560 of the donors excluded seventeen rarely observed V segments, including chromosome 9 orphons, because counts were too low. An earlier analysis of several hundred of the donors showed that most TCR beta V segments appeared in productive rearrangements either about 87% or about 30% of the time, which broadly matched IMGT annotations. A later genetic analysis associated a missense DCLRE1C variant with V-gene and J-gene trimming of TCR beta chains, and an independent cohort replicated the association. In both the original and validation cohorts, the classifier was reported to diagnose cytomegalovirus status with high specificity and sensitivity. A later analysis found that HLA-associated TCR beta chains were more clonally expanded and had lower generation probabilities than equally common non-associated chains. Assigning TCR associations to individual alleles was difficult when HLA alleles, especially DR and DQ, strongly co-occurred. A group of highly shared sequence variants was considered likely to be a technical artifact of the sequencing pipeline. A later genetic analysis reported fewer N-insertions in productive TCRs among donors in an Asian-associated ancestry cluster than the approximately 700-donor mean. The 87-base-pair reads could not distinguish some IMGT-functional V segments, including TRBV6-2 and TRBV6-3, so those segments were excluded. In this cohort, only TCR beta chains were sequenced, and detectable features were limited by the absence of alpha or paired-chain data. Immune exposure information for the cohort was limited to CMV serostatus. A further reported finding was that TCR beta sequences accurately predicted the HLA-A and HLA-B alleles for most subjects in the first cohort. Most TCR sequences were observed very rarely across donors, whereas some public TCRs were present in many individuals. Specific HLA alleles were associated with some 15,000 TCR beta sequences at a false discovery rate of 0.05 in a later analysis. A later analysis found that TCR association rates varied across HLA loci, with DRB1 alleles showing the most associated TCRs and HLA-C alleles the fewest. Linkage disequilibrium might explain the correlated functional status among segregating V segments, but an unknown experimental factor could not be excluded. HLA typing was unavailable for some donors at each locus, so association tests used only the typed subset. According to a later analysis, parvovirus B19, influenza, CMV and Epstein-Barr virus appeared linked to several top co-occurrence clusters. It was suggested by the authors that the approach could potentially be generalized to other disease states and immunological phenotypes.

A word on this clone: What antigen it recognizes has not been identified. No much larger clone is present one base from it, and per-base qualities are unavailable.

Sequencing used PBMCs. The receptor was isolated from a man aged 35-49 years in good health and CMV-seronegative. The chain employs TRBV7-2 and TRBJ1-1; no D segment can be confidently identified. The CDR3 protein is CASSPREGRNEAFF. The DNA is as follows: TGTGCCAGCAGCCCTAGGGAGGGTAGGAATGAAGCTTTCTTT.